This TCR beta chain was identified during a study of T cells in Graves' hyperthyroidism and ophthalmopathy. General observations from the study: Also found in blood were most expanded thyroid clonotypes above 0.001.

This clonotype was seen a handful of times. Its antigen is still unknown. Orbital computed tomography, thyroid ultrasound, serum thyroxine and TRAb, and clinical symptoms together informed the diagnoses. Fresh peripheral blood, roughly 10 ml, was the source of the PBMCs. Amplification targeted TCR beta CDR3 regions from RNA transcripts. Using the HTBI primer set, a first-round RT-PCR was run on the TCR CDR3. TCRdb independently ran MiXCR on the multiplex PCR reads; one entry per CDR3 protein. The sample lists around 490,000 distinct CDR3 sequences, about 20% seen once, with over 45% in the top ten. The clonotype was recovered from a man aged 40-55 years with Graves' ophthalmopathy. The sequenced sample consisted of blood.

In DNA form, the CDR3 reads TGTGCCAGCAGTCCCCCCGACAGGTTCCCTGAAGCTTTCTTT. Amino acid sequence: CASSPPDRFPEAFF. The rearrangement uses TRBV6-2 or TRBV6-3 and TRBJ1-1, with a possible D match to TRBD1 (6 bases). The CDR3 is 14 residues long. Trimming cost V 5 bases and J 6 bases, with 16 bases left between them. Per germline, CDR1 MNHEY and CDR2 SVGEGT.